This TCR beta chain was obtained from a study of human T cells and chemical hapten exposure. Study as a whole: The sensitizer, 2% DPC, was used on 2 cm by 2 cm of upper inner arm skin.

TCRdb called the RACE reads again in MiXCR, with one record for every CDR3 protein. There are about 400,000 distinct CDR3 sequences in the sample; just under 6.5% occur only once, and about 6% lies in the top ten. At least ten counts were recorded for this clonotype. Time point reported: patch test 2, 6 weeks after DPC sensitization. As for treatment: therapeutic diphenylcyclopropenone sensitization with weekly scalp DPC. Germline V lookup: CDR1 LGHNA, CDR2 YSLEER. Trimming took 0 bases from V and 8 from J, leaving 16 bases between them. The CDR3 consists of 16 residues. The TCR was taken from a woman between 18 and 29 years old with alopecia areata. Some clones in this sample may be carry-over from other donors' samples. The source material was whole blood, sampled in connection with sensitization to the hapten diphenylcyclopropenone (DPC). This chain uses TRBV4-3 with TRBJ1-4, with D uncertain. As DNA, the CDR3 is TGCGCCAGCAGCCAAGATTATGGGGTGGTAGAAGAAAAACTGTTTTTT. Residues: CASSQDYGVVEEKLFF.